The TCR beta chain described here comes from a study of blood T cell repertoires in COVID-19 (TCRdb year 2020). Concerning the study at large: Collaborator samples came from the United States, Italy and Spain and covered acute and convalescent phases of COVID-19. The material from the prospective study consisted of cDNA or gDNA derived from T cells, B-cell-depleted T cells, or PBMCs. Subjects who had been exposed to COVID-19, were actively infected with it, or had recovered from it provided the deeply sampled blood TCRbeta repertoires that made up the dataset. The repertoires were made available in a free public database intended to serve as a resource for research on the immune response to SARS-CoV-2. The samples were drawn from the first 160 participants of the ongoing ImmuneRACE study and from 1,254 subjects provided by 6 global collaborators. Sample metadata almost always included a de-identified subject ID, COVID-19 status, age in years and sex. Where available, HLA class I and class II types were obtained from metadata supplied by the sample provider rather than from assay-based typing. Overall study outcomes, separate from this receptor: How much clinical and demographic metadata was included differed by source and by participant, and the metadata was provided uncurated.

TCRbeta CDR3 regions were amplified from genomic DNA using the immunoSEQ Assay, a bias-controlled multiplex PCR. Concerning the study's data processing: Within the assay, amplification of reference gene primers was used to estimate how many nucleated cells each sample contained. To quantify the absolute abundance of each unique TCRbeta CDR3 rearrangement, sequence reads were collapsed and filtered. For each sample, productive Simpson clonality was calculated as the square root of Simpson's diversity index across productive rearrangements. TCRdb's version of the immuneACCESS table is confined to in-frame rearrangements and falls short of the full clone set. An unresolved V gene accounts for under half of the shortfall where checked; the remainder is of unknown origin. V and J calls and clone size are those listed in that table; D and trimming were worked out from the DNA. A total of 110,000 to 150,000 clones appear in this sample, around 85% of them only once. The ten largest make up 6.2% of the sample.

A remark on this clone: The antigen it binds to is not known. Base qualities are not recorded, but no much larger clone differs from it by a single base.

Clipping removes 2 bases from V and 5 bases from J, with 4 as the unmatched junction base count. CDR1 and CDR2, looked up from the germline V gene, are SGHTA and FQGTGA. From its cysteine to its phenylalanine, the CDR3 spans 16 amino acids. The retained sequence is limited to the CDR3, 48 bases, with the frame set at the first base. Enrolling through a virtual design, the prospective study's participants ranged in age from roughly 18 to 95 years and lived across 20 to 30 United States geographic areas. In the prospective study, cohorts were assigned on the basis of participant-reported clinical history obtained from a screening survey and a study questionnaire. For ImmuneRACE Cohort 3, a participant was defined as recovered based on two consecutive negative NP/OP PCR tests, clearance by a healthcare professional, or resolution of symptoms. In the prospective study, mobile phlebotomists collected whole blood, serum and a nasopharyngeal or oropharyngeal swab from each participant. Over a roughly 2-month period, participants in the prospective study had the option of providing additional blood draws and questionnaires. Blood samples from the prospective study were shipped frozen or at room temperature prior to DNA extraction.

Sequencing input: PBMCs or T cells enriched from blood (not recorded which). The chain joins TRBV7-3 to TRBJ2-6; 9 bases in the junction line up with TRBD2. The clonotype comes from a woman aged 40 to 49 who had recovered from COVID-19. The DNA sequence reads TGTGCCAGCAGCTTAGGCCCTAGCGGGAGGGCCAACGTCCTGACTTTC. The translation is CASSLGPSGRANVLTF.